Many counts were recorded for the clone carrying this TCR beta chain. The data originate from a study of T cells in Graves' hyperthyroidism and ophthalmopathy. Amplified regions were TCR beta CDR3 sequences from RNA transcripts. Researchers ran a first-round RT-PCR on the TCR CDR3 using the HTBI primer set. TCRdb fed the multiplex PCR reads into MiXCR, producing one record per CDR3 protein. The data hold 350,000 or so distinct CDR3 sequences, with 21% observed a single time. The V gene's germline CDR1 is SEHNR and CDR2 FQNEAQ (reference sequence). J lost 9 bases, V lost 5 bases, and 5 bases had no gene match. This CDR3 is 14 amino acids long. Subjects aged 18 to 65 presented with newly diagnosed hyperthyroidism of less than 2 months' duration. Not enrolled were patients with uncontrolled infection, other autoimmune disease, pregnancy or lactation.

The receptor comes from a woman aged 50 to 60 with Graves' hyperthyroidism. This chain connects TRBV7-9 to TRBJ2-1; 12 bases align to TRBD1. Sequencing was done on a sample of blood. CDR3 sequence: CASSPGTGGREQFF. The CDR3 DNA sequence: TGTGCCAGCAGCCCCGGGACAGGGGGCCGTGAGCAGTTCTTC.